Listed below are T cell receptor beta chains from one sample, sequenced in a study of kidney transplant recipient with SARS-CoV-2 infection. TCRdb processed the reads anew with MiXCR; each CDR3 protein has one entry. The table shows about 240,000 distinct CDR3 sequences, with less than 35% occurring only once. Sequencing used a blood sample, obtained at baseline and on roughly day 110 from a kidney transplant recipient. These receptors originate from a male patient between 25 and 40 years old who had COVID-19 and was a kidney transplant recipient. The T cells may come from the graft donor. Each CDR3 is given with its conserved first and last residue. A D gene is named only where the DNA matches it firmly. Some rows mark clone size as missing; the rest say once, few, many or name a class of expanded clone.

v_gene	j_gene	d_gene	abundance	CDR3nt	CDR3aa
TRBV19	TRBJ2-1	NA	few	TGTGCCAGTAGTATAGCTGCGGGGACCCACAATGAGCAGTTCTTC	CASSIAAGTHNEQFF
TRBV6-5	TRBJ2-1	NA	NA	TGTGCCAGCAGTTATTTGGGGGCGGAGGAGCAGTTCTTC	CASSYLGAEEQFF
TRBV6-5	TRBJ2-7	TRBD2	many	TGTGCCAGCAGTTACTTCGGGGGGGGGCTCTCCTACGAGCAGTACTTC	CASSYFGGGLSYEQYF
TRBV4-3	TRBJ2-7	NA	many	TGCGCCAGCAGCCAAGTCGTTTCGCCTCGAGAGCAGTACTTC	CASSQVVSPREQYF
TRBV7-6	TRBJ2-7	TRBD1	few	TGTGCCAGCAGCTTAGCTCCGGGACAGGGAAACCTCCAGTACTTC	CASSLAPGQGNLQYF
TRBV3-2	TRBJ2-7	NA	many	TGTGCCAGCAGCTTTGGGGGGTACGAGCAGTACTTC	CASSFGGYEQYF
TRBV27	TRBJ2-7	TRBD2	many	TGTGCCAGCAGTTTAGGTGGGAGGGCCTCTTACGAGCAGTACTTC	CASSLGGRASYEQYF
TRBV20-1	TRBJ2-2	TRBD1	many	TGCAGTGCGAGACAGGGGGCGGCCGGGGAGCTGTTTTTT	CSARQGAAGELFF
TRBV12-3/TRBV12-4	TRBJ1-5	TRBD1	NA	TGTGCCAGCAGTTTTCACAGGGGGCTCGAGGGTCAGCCCCAGCATTTT	CASSFHRGLEGQPQHF
TRBV25-1	TRBJ1-5	NA	NA	TGTGCCAGCAGTGACCTGGACGGGGAGATTTATAGCAATCAGCCCCAGCATTTT	CASSDLDGEIYSNQPQHF
TRBV20-1	TRBJ1-5	TRBD1	many	TGCAGTGCTAGCGACATGACAGGGTCCCGGCCCCAGCATTTT	CSASDMTGSRPQHF
TRBV19	TRBJ2-5	NA	NA	TGTGCCAGTAGTATAACAGGGCGGGAGACCCAGTACTTC	CASSITGRETQYF
TRBV18	TRBJ1-4	NA	many	TGTGCCAGCTCACGAGTCACCGGCCCACCCTCCCGCTCAACTAATGAAAAACTGTTTTTT	CASSRVTGPPSRSTNEKLFF
TRBV5-5	TRBJ1-2	NA	many	TGTGCCAGCAGTCAAGGTGTCTCGCGAAAGACCTATGGCTACACCTTC	CASSQGVSRKTYGYTF
TRBV10-2	TRBJ2-5	NA	NA	TGCGCCAGCAGTGATGATTTGGGGTTCGAAGAGACCCAGTACTTC	CASSDDLGFEETQYF
TRBV30	TRBJ2-3	NA	many	TGTGCCTGGAGAAGGACCACAGATACGCAGTATTTT	CAWRRTTDTQYF
TRBV5-1	TRBJ2-3	NA	NA	TGCGCCAGCAGCTATCGTCCGACAAGCACAGATACGCAGTATTTT	CASSYRPTSTDTQYF
TRBV27	TRBJ2-2	NA	many	TGTGCCAGCAGTTTACGGGGGCTCGGGGAGCTGTTTTTT	CASSLRGLGELFF
TRBV12-3/TRBV12-4	TRBJ2-2	NA	many	TGTGCCAGCAGTTTAGGATGGGGCGGAAGCACCGGGGAGCTGTTTTTT	CASSLGWGGSTGELFF
TRBV3-1	TRBJ1-1	NA	once	TGTGCCAGCAGCACCTGGCCTCCCACTTCAATTCGCACTGAAGCTTTCTTT	CASSTWPPTSIRTEAFF
TRBV20-1	TRBJ2-3	TRBD2	many	TGCAGTGCTAGCCGACTAGCGATAGATACGCAGTATTTT	CSASRLAIDTQYF
TRBV3-1	TRBJ2-6	NA	NA	TGTGCCAGCAGCAATTGTGATCCCATTCAAAGTCGGGCCAACGTCCTGACTTTC	CASSNCDPIQSRANVLTF
TRBV7-9	TRBJ2-1	NA	many	TGTGCCAGCAGCTTAGGTGTGGGATCCTACAATGAGCAGTTCTTC	CASSLGVGSYNEQFF
TRBV19	TRBJ1-1	NA	many	TGTGCCAGTAGTGCCCTCAGGGAGAACACTGAAGCTTTCTTT	CASSALRENTEAFF
TRBV20-1	TRBJ1-6	TRBD1	many	TGCAGTGCTCTCCTTCGACAGGGACCTACGCCCCTCCACTTT	CSALLRQGPTPLHF
TRBV20-1	TRBJ2-6	NA	few	TGCAGTGCTAGAGGGCAGGGTCTCTCCGGGGCCAACGTCCTGACTTTC	CSARGQGLSGANVLTF
TRBV19	TRBJ2-1	TRBD1	few	TGTGCCACGACAGGGCCAGGGCTTCTCAATGAGCAGTTCTTC	CATTGPGLLNEQFF
TRBV20-1	TRBJ1-5	NA	many	TGCAGTGCTAGCTCCACATACAATCAGCCCCAGCATTTT	CSASSTYNQPQHF
TRBV5-8	TRBJ2-3	NA	few	TGTGCCAGCAGCTTGCAGGGAGTATCCACAGATACGCAGTATTTT	CASSLQGVSTDTQYF
TRBV27	TRBJ2-3	NA	few	TGTGCCAGCAGTTTGACAAGCACGAATACGCAGTATTTT	CASSLTSTNTQYF
TRBV19	TRBJ2-2	NA	many	TGTGCCAGTACCCCACGGTGGCCAGGGAACACCGGGGAGCTGTTTTTT	CASTPRWPGNTGELFF
TRBV3-1	TRBJ2-7	NA	many	TGTGCCAGCAGCCAAGTCCGAGCAGGGGATTACGAGCAGTACTTC	CASSQVRAGDYEQYF
TRBV7-9	TRBJ1-4	NA	many	TGTGCCAGCAGGGGTTCGGGTTCAACTAATGAAAAACTGTTTTTT	CASRGSGSTNEKLFF
TRBV9	TRBJ2-5	NA	many	TGTGCCAGCAGCGTCTCCCCTCTCCGTGGCTTCCAAGAGACCCAGTACTTC	CASSVSPLRGFQETQYF
TRBV6-2/TRBV6-3	TRBJ1-2	NA	NA	TGTGCCAGCGCCAACCCGGGACCAACTCCAGACTATGGCTGCACCTTC	CASANPGPTPDYGCTF
TRBV3-1	TRBJ1-2	NA	many	TGTGCCAGCAGCTATGGGGCCACCCTTCGAAAGACCTATGGCTACACCTTC	CASSYGATLRKTYGYTF
TRBV6-5	TRBJ2-7	TRBD1	many	TGTGCCAGCAGTAACGACAGGGGGACCAGGGGCGAGCAGTACTTC	CASSNDRGTRGEQYF
TRBV6-5	TRBJ2-1	NA	many	TGTGCCAGCAGTTACTCACCGGGGATGGAAGGTGAGCAGTTCTTC	CASSYSPGMEGEQFF
TRBV28	TRBJ2-3	NA	many	TGTGCCAGCAGTTCGGCGCCGCCTACAGATACGCAGTATTTT	CASSSAPPTDTQYF
TRBV4-2	TRBJ2-7	TRBD2	many	TGTGCCAGCAGCCAAGATATCCAGCGGGATTCTAGGGAGCAGTACTTC	CASSQDIQRDSREQYF
TRBV10-3	TRBJ1-1	NA	NA	TGTGCCATCGGTGAGTCTGGGGGGGAATACACTGAAGCTTTCTTT	CAIGESGGEYTEAFF
TRBV16	TRBJ1-2	NA	many	TGTGCCAGCAGCGTAGCGTGGGTCGTTAGAAAGACCTATGGCTACACCTTC	CASSVAWVVRKTYGYTF